These T cell receptor beta chains were read from a single sample in a study of identical twins. TCRdb recomputed calls from the 5' RACE reads with MiXCR, one row per CDR3 protein. The sample contains hundreds of thousands of distinct CDR3 sequences, about 20% of which appear only once. These same records also appear under a second study, on yellow fever vaccine responses in identical twins.

The material sequenced was CD4+ T cells sorted from blood. The receptors stem from a woman between 18 and 29 years old in good health. CDR3s include the opening cysteine and the closing phenylalanine or tryptophan. The order of the fields is D gene, J gene, V gene, clone size, CDR3 DNA, CDR3 protein. The D gene is left open where the match is weak. Not all rows give a size; the values are once, few, many and, for expanded clones, a class.

TRBD2,TRBJ2-7,TRBV3-1,few,TGTGCCAGCAGCCAACGGAGTGGCGGGAGGGCCTTCGAGCAGTACTTC,CASSQRSGGRAFEQYF
TRBD2,TRBJ2-3,TRBV4-1,NA,TGCGCCAGCAGCCAAGGTTCGCGGGGGGTCAAAGATACGCAGTATTTT,CASSQGSRGVKDTQYF
TRBD2,TRBJ2-1,TRBV12-3/TRBV12-4,NA,TGTGCCAGCAGTTCCCCTCTAGCGGGAGGGCCTCATGAGCAGTTCTTC,CASSSPLAGGPHEQFF
NA,TRBJ2-3,TRBV7-9,once,TGTGCCAGCAGCCGCAGGGAGGCCCCAGATACGCAGTATTTT,CASSRREAPDTQYF
NA,TRBJ2-1,TRBV12-3/TRBV12-4,few,TGTGCCAGCAGTTTAAGGGAGACATACAATGAGCAGTTCTTC,CASSLRETYNEQFF
NA,TRBJ2-5,TRBV5-1,few,TGCGCCAGCAGCTTTGGGGAAGAGACCCAGTACTTC,CASSFGEETQYF
TRBD1,TRBJ2-7,TRBV12-3/TRBV12-4,NA,TGTGCCAGCACCCTATGGACAGGGGGCAACGAGCAGTACTTC,CASTLWTGGNEQYF
NA,TRBJ2-1,TRBV20-1,few,TGCAGTGCTAGTAGGGTTAGCGCAAACAATGAGCAGTTCTTC,CSASRVSANNEQFF
NA,TRBJ2-7,TRBV28,once,TGTGCCAGCAGTCACCCCGACAGGTCCTACGAGCAGTACTTC,CASSHPDRSYEQYF
TRBD2,TRBJ2-2,TRBV20-1,NA,TGCAGTGCTAGGTCCGGGACTAGCGGAAACACCGGGGAGCTGTTTTTT,CSARSGTSGNTGELFF
NA,TRBJ1-1,TRBV20-1,NA,TGCAGTGCTAGTGGGGACACCACGAACACTGAAGCTTTCTTT,CSASGDTTNTEAFF
NA,TRBJ1-5,TRBV24-1,few,TGTGCCACCAGTGGAAGTAATAGCAATCAGCCCCAGCATTTT,CATSGSNSNQPQHF
TRBD1,TRBJ1-1,TRBV10-3,NA,TGTGCCATCAGTGTAACGGACAGGGGGAACACTGAAGCTTTCTTT,CAISVTDRGNTEAFF
TRBD2,TRBJ2-7,TRBV2,NA,TGTGCCAGCAGTGATTGGACTAGGAGCTACGAGCAGTACTTC,CASSDWTRSYEQYF
TRBD2,TRBJ2-1,TRBV12-3/TRBV12-4,NA,TGTGCCAGCAGTACTAGCGGACCTTACTCCTACAATGAGCAGTTCTTC,CASSTSGPYSYNEQFF
NA,TRBJ2-4,TRBV28,once,TGTGCCAGCACCAACTGGGAGAGGAACATTCAGTACTTC,CASTNWERNIQYF
NA,TRBJ1-1,TRBV25-1,few,TGTGCCAGCATTCCCTTTGGCAGCCTGAACACTGAAGCTTTCTTT,CASIPFGSLNTEAFF
NA,TRBJ2-3,TRBV20-1,NA,TGCAGTGCTAGCTATGCTACCACAGATACGCAGTATTTT,CSASYATTDTQYF
TRBD1,TRBJ2-2,TRBV6-2/TRBV6-3,few,TGTGCCAGCCAAAGGACAGGGATTCGGAACACCGGGGAGCTGTTTTTT,CASQRTGIRNTGELFF
NA,TRBJ1-1,TRBV7-2,NA,TGTGCCAGCAGCTTAATACAGGGCATGAACACTGAAGCTTTCTTT,CASSLIQGMNTEAFF
TRBD2,TRBJ2-1,TRBV10-3,NA,TGTGCCACCCGGACTAGCGGGGGGCGCGCCTACAATGAGCAGTTCTTC,CATRTSGGRAYNEQFF
NA,TRBJ1-1,TRBV27,many,TGTGCCAGCAGTTTTTCAGGGTATACTGAAGCTTTCTTT,CASSFSGYTEAFF
NA,TRBJ2-3,TRBV12-3/TRBV12-4,NA,TGTGCCAGCAGTTCGGGACACTTGGGCACAGATACGCAGTATTTT,CASSSGHLGTDTQYF
NA,TRBJ2-3,TRBV10-3,NA,TGTGCCATCAGTGAGTCCCCCGTGTCTGGCACAGATACGCAGTATTTT,CAISESPVSGTDTQYF